Ten or more counts support the clone carrying this T cell receptor beta chain. The sample originates from a study of patients and donors after allogeneic stem cell transplantation. The CDR3 has 13 amino acids. With 1 base removed from V and 7 bases from J, the gap between germline ends came to 5 bases. CDR1 is SGHDN, CDR2 FVKESK, per germline. TCRdb re-called the RT-PCR reads through MiXCR, storing one row per CDR3 protein. The sample shows about 160,000 distinct CDR3 sequences, approximately 30% of them seen only once. V is TRBV14 and J is TRBJ1-6; D unclear. The source of this sequence is a human donor who was either an allogeneic HSCT recipient or a stem cell or donor lymphocyte infusion donor (not recorded which). It is not recorded whose cells these are; they may come from a transplant donor. Source material: blood, either unsorted or a sorted T cell fraction (not recorded which). The CDR3 loop reads CASSQVSNSPLHF. Written as DNA, the CDR3 is TGTGCCAGCAGCCAAGTGTCAAATTCACCCCTCCACTTT. Drawing the rest from reference TRBV14 and TRBJ1-6, the complete variable domain is EAGVTQFPSHSVIEKGQTVTLRCDPISGHDNLYWYRRVMGKEIKFLLHFVKESKQDESGMPNNRFLAERTGGTYSTLKVQPAELEDSGVYFCASSQVSNSPLHFGNGTRLTVT.